Shown below are 18 T cell receptor beta chains from a single sample sequenced in a study of cytomegalovirus exposure and HLA in healthy donors. Vbeta (60) and Jbeta (13) primers were used in the PCR. Generated by immunoSEQ multiplex PCR, the TCRdb table keeps only in-frame clones and is missing some. There are 95,000 to 110,000 clones in the sample; roughly 70% occur only once, and 2.5% to 4% lies in the top ten. The material sequenced was PBMCs. The receptors shown here come from a woman in her forties or fifties in good health and CMV-seronegative.

This rearrangement joins TRBV4-1 to TRBJ1-2, with a tentative D call TRBD1 (5 bases). The V and J ends lost 3 bases and 7 bases respectively, with 12 bases between them. Germline V gene sequence: CDR1 MGHRA, CDR2 YSYEKL. The CDR3 has 13 amino acids. The CDR3 loop is CASSHIGALGYTF. DNA for the CDR3: TGCGCCAGCAGCCACATAGGGGCGCTTGGCTACACCTTC.

V and J are TRBV27 and TRBJ1-6; TRBD1 aligns across 7 bases. The CDR3 loop spans 17 amino acids. Losses at the gene ends were 2 bases for V and 4 bases for J; bases not matched to a gene: 8. Germline CDR1 and CDR2: MNHEY and SMNVEV (reference sequence). CDR3 sequence reads: CASSLGTDYTYNSPLHF. Written as DNA, the CDR3 is TGTGCCAGCAGTTTAGGGACAGACTATACTTATAATTCACCCCTCCACTTT.

V gene TRBV7-8 combines with J gene TRBJ2-3; D might be TRBD2 (5 bases). This CDR3 spans 19 amino acids. V lost 5 bases, J lost 2 bases, and 26 bases lay in between. Germline lookup yields CDR1 SGHVS and CDR2 FQNEAQ. The DNA for the CDR3 is TGTGCCAGCAGCCCGTCCCAAGGCCAAGGACTCGCAGACACAGATACGCAGTATTTT. It encodes CASSPSQGQGLADTDTQYF.

This clone was counted between two and nine times. The DNA of the CDR3 is TGTGCCACCAGCAGAGAGGGGGCCGCGGTTTGGAATGAGCAGTTCTTC. This translates into CATSREGAAVWNEQFF. This chain uses TRBV15 with TRBJ2-1, with D possibly TRBD1 on 6 matching bases. V lost 0 bases to trimming and J lost 7 bases, with 16 bases between them. The germline CDR1 and CDR2 sequences are LNHNV and YYDKDF (reference sequence). The CDR3 loop spans 16 amino acids.

The chain is built from TRBV21-1 and TRBJ2-1; the D segment call TRBD1 is taken from the table without a DNA check. TRBV21-1 is a documented pseudogene. The CDR3 contains 9 residues. The CDR3 nucleotides read TGTGCCAGCAACGTACATTTTATCTTC. It encodes CASNVHFIF.

This clone came up a few times. The chain combines TRBV28 with TRBJ1-4, with TRBD1 as a possible D gene (5 bases). V shed 5 bases and J shed 0 bases, with 16 bases lying between them. CDR1 and CDR2 (germline): MDHEN, SYDVKM. The CDR3 covers 17 residues. The CDR3 here is CASSTQRDPATNEKLFF. The CDR3, as DNA: TGTGCCAGCAGTACCCAGCGGGACCCAGCAACTAATGAAAAACTGTTTTTT.

The count of this clone is one. V and J are TRBV5-4 and TRBJ2-7; TRBD1 might be the D (6 bases). This CDR3 spans 16 amino acids. CDR1 is SGHNT and CDR2 is YYREEE in the germline V gene (reference sequence). Trimming stripped 3 bases from V and 2 bases from J, with 18 bases between. Written as DNA, the CDR3 is TGTGCCAGCAGCTCTGCCTTCGGGACATTGGCCTACGAGCAGTACTTC. It codes for CASSSAFGTLAYEQYF.

V is TRBV6-1 and J is TRBJ2-7, with 9 bases matching TRBD1. From germline, CDR1 is MNHNS and CDR2 SASEGT. This CDR3 is built from 13 residues. With V trimmed by 7 bases and J by 3 bases, 4 bases remained unmatched. The CDR3 here is CASIPGQGYEQYF. DNA for the CDR3: TGTGCCAGCATTCCGGGACAGGGCTACGAGCAGTACTTC.

This chain uses TRBV30 with TRBJ1-1; perhaps TRBD1 as D (5 bases). This CDR3 spans 16 amino acids. The V gene's germline CDR1 is GTSNPN and CDR2 SVGIG (reference sequence). V was pared by 0 bases and J by 4 bases, with 18 bases between. CDR3 bases: TGTGCCTGGAGTGTACGGTTGGGTCAGGGCCCCACTGAAGCTTTCTTT. Translating gives CAWSVRLGQGPTEAFF.

The chain employs TRBV15 and TRBJ2-3; D unresolved. Germline assignment: CDR1 LNHNV and CDR2 YYDKDF (reference sequence). The CDR3 contains 15 residues. The germline V and J ends were trimmed by 0 bases and 3 bases, with 10 bases remaining between them. This CDR3 reads CATSRERLETDTQYF. In nucleotides, the CDR3 is TGTGCCACCAGCAGAGAACGGCTAGAAACAGATACGCAGTATTTT.

This clone occurred a few times. The genes are TRBV4-3 and TRBJ1-1; TRBD1 is a possible D gene (5 bases). Germline CDR1 LGHNA, CDR2 YSLEER. V was shortened by 4 bases and J by 0 bases, with 9 bases between the two germline ends. The CDR3 is made up of 14 amino acids. The CDR3 DNA follows: TGCGCCAGCAGCCCCGACAGTATGAACACTGAAGCTTTCTTT. This codes for CASSPDSMNTEAFF.

Comment on this clone: The identical CDR3 is also encoded by other nucleotide sequences in the sample. The V and J genes are TRBV11-2 and TRBJ1-1; D remains ambiguous. Per germline, CDR1 SGHAT and CDR2 FQNNGV. The CDR3 covers 16 residues. The V end lost 4 bases, the J end lost 0 bases, and 15 bases lay between the germline ends. CDR3 amino acids: CASSSPGKPVNTEAFF. DNA of the CDR3: TGTGCCAGCAGCTCCCCGGGGAAACCTGTGAACACTGAAGCTTTCTTT.

V usage is TRBV15 and J usage is TRBJ1-1; no clear D. Germline V gene data show CDR1 as LNHNV and CDR2 as YYDKDF (reference sequence). V shed 3 bases and J shed 4 bases, with 6 bases lying between them. The CDR3 is 12 residues long. CDR3 protein: CATSRAGTEAFF. For the CDR3, the DNA is TGTGCCACCAGCAGGGCGGGCACTGAAGCTTTCTTT.

The chain uses TRBV10-2 and TRBJ2-1, with 8 bases fitting TRBD2. Germline lookup yields CDR1 WSHSY and CDR2 SAAADI. The ends lost 0 bases at V and 10 bases at J; junction bases unmatched: 5. The CDR3 is made up of 14 amino acids. The CDR3: CASSESERGGEQFF. The CDR3 DNA follows: TGCGCCAGCAGTGAGTCGGAGCGCGGGGGGGAGCAGTTCTTC.

In the case of this clone: Within the sample, other DNA sequences also encode this same CDR3. The chain uses TRBV29-1 and TRBJ1-6; 8 positions agree with TRBD1. Unmatched junction bases numbered 7, after V lost 7 bases and J lost 5 bases. There are 14 residues in the CDR3. CDR1 SQVTM and CDR2 ANQGSEA come from the germline V gene. The CDR3 DNA reads as TGCAGCGCCCGGACAGGGATCGATAATTCACCCCTCCACTTT. Its translation is CSARTGIDNSPLHF. Full variable domain (missing parts from reference TRBV29-1 and TRBJ1-6): SAVISQKPSRDICQRGTSLTIQCQVDSQVTMMFWYRQQPGQSLTLIATANQGSEATYESGFVIDKFPISRPNLTFSTLTVSNMSPEDSSIYLCSARTGIDNSPLHFGNGTRLTVT.

This chain connects TRBV4-3 to TRBJ2-1; 9 bases are shared with TRBD1. Trimming cost V 3 bases and J 7 bases; bases outside gene matches: 7. The CDR3 loop spans 15 amino acids. CDR1 LGHNA and CDR2 YSLEER come from the germline V gene. CDR3 nucleotide sequence: TGCGCCAGCAGCCATACCGGGACAGGGTGGAATGAGCAGTTCTTC. It specifies CASSHTGTGWNEQFF.

V is TRBV7-2 and J is TRBJ2-7, with TRBD1 identical over 8 bases. V lost 3 bases, J lost 0 bases, and 4 bases stayed unmatched. Germline V gene sequence: CDR1 SGHTA, CDR2 FQGNSA. CDR3 length equals 15 residues. The CDR3 protein is CASSFGQGASYEQYF. The CDR3 region has the DNA TGTGCCAGCAGCTTCGGGCAGGGGGCCTCCTACGAGCAGTACTTC.

The V gene is TRBV2, the J gene TRBJ2-2, with TRBD2 as a possible D gene (5 bases). This CDR3 is built from 16 residues. V lost 6 bases and J 6 bases, leaving 20 bases between the germline ends. Germline V gives CDR1 SNHLY, CDR2 FYNNEI. The CDR3 sequence: CASSLDYPLIPGELFF. The CDR3 region has the DNA TGTGCCAGCAGCCTCGACTACCCCCTAATCCCCGGGGAGCTGTTTTTT.